The rows below give T cell receptor beta chains drawn from one sample of a study of response to subunit inactivated influenza vaccine. One entry per CDR3 protein results from TCRdb running MiXCR on the RT-PCR reads. The sample contains over 650,000 distinct CDR3 sequences, about a fifth of which appear only once. The source was PBMCs from blood, collected more than 4 days after vaccination. The receptor set was obtained from a man aged 50 or older who received an inactivated influenza vaccine. CDR3s include the opening cysteine and the closing phenylalanine or tryptophan. Each record gives: D gene, V gene, J gene, clone size, CDR3 DNA, CDR3 protein. The D gene is left open where the match is weak. Size is stated for part of the rows, as once, few or many counts, or as a class when the clone is expanded.

d_gene: TRBD1
v_gene: TRBV12-3/TRBV12-4
j_gene: TRBJ1-4
abundance: many
CDR3nt: TGTGCCAGCAGTTACGGACAGGGTGGTCTGTTTTTT
CDR3aa: CASSYGQGGLFF

d_gene: NA
v_gene: TRBV6-2/TRBV6-3
j_gene: TRBJ2-7
abundance: few
CDR3nt: TGTGCCAGCATGGACGGGAGTCCCTACGAGCAGTACTTC
CDR3aa: CASMDGSPYEQYF

d_gene: TRBD1
v_gene: TRBV6-1
j_gene: TRBJ2-7
abundance: many
CDR3nt: TGTGCCAGCAGATTTCCCGGGACAGGGGGCTACGAGCAGTACTTC
CDR3aa: CASRFPGTGGYEQYF

d_gene: NA
v_gene: TRBV4-3
j_gene: TRBJ1-4
abundance: few
CDR3nt: TGCGCCAGCAGCCCCGGGGACCGAGCAACTAATGAAAAACTGTTTTTT
CDR3aa: CASSPGDRATNEKLFF

d_gene: TRBD1
v_gene: TRBV27
j_gene: TRBJ2-7
abundance: many
CDR3nt: TGTGCCAGCAGTTTCGCCGGACAGGGAAGCCGCGAGCAGTACTTC
CDR3aa: CASSFAGQGSREQYF

d_gene: TRBD1
v_gene: TRBV28
j_gene: TRBJ2-1
abundance: few
CDR3nt: TGTGCCAGCAGCCTGTCGGGACAGGGGGTTCATGAGCAGTTCTTC
CDR3aa: CASSLSGQGVHEQFF

d_gene: TRBD2
v_gene: TRBV20-1
j_gene: TRBJ2-7
abundance: NA
CDR3nt: TGCAGTGCAACGGGACTAGCGGGGGCCAACTACGAGCAGTACTTC
CDR3aa: CSATGLAGANYEQYF

d_gene: NA
v_gene: TRBV20-1
j_gene: TRBJ2-3
abundance: few
CDR3nt: TGCAGTGCTCTGAGGGCCCCAGATACGCAGTATTTT
CDR3aa: CSALRAPDTQYF

d_gene: TRBD1
v_gene: TRBV11-2
j_gene: TRBJ2-3
abundance: few
CDR3nt: TGTGCCAGCAGCTTAGTTGGGTCGACAGGGTCTAGCACAGATACGCAGTATTTT
CDR3aa: CASSLVGSTGSSTDTQYF

d_gene: TRBD1
v_gene: TRBV20-1
j_gene: TRBJ2-6
abundance: NA
CDR3nt: TGCAGTGCTAACTTGCTTCGACAGGGGATTAGCTCTGGGGCCAACGTCCTGACTTTC
CDR3aa: CSANLLRQGISSGANVLTF

d_gene: NA
v_gene: TRBV5-4
j_gene: TRBJ1-5
abundance: NA
CDR3nt: TGTGCCAGCAGCTTGGATGGGGGAGTTCAGCCCCAGCATTTT
CDR3aa: CASSLDGGVQPQHF

d_gene: NA
v_gene: TRBV11-1
j_gene: TRBJ2-7
abundance: few
CDR3nt: TGTGCCAGCAGCGAGGTAGTCCGGGGTGTCAACGAGCAGTACTTC
CDR3aa: CASSEVVRGVNEQYF

d_gene: NA
v_gene: TRBV29-1
j_gene: TRBJ2-5
abundance: few
CDR3nt: TGCAGCGTTGACCTCAGGGGGGCAGAGACCCAGTACTTC
CDR3aa: CSVDLRGAETQYF

d_gene: NA
v_gene: TRBV20-1
j_gene: TRBJ1-1
abundance: NA
CDR3nt: TGCAGTGCTAGAGATGCCGTTCTAACAGGGCAGAAGGCTTTCTTT
CDR3aa: CSARDAVLTGQKAFF

d_gene: TRBD1
v_gene: TRBV12-3/TRBV12-4
j_gene: TRBJ2-7
abundance: few
CDR3nt: TGTGCCAGCAGTAAACTTCTTCCGGGACAGGGACGGTCCTACGAGCAGTACTTC
CDR3aa: CASSKLLPGQGRSYEQYF

d_gene: TRBD1
v_gene: TRBV20-1
j_gene: TRBJ2-7
abundance: many
CDR3nt: TGCAGTGCTGCATCCGGGACAGGGGGCATCTACGAGCAGTACTTC
CDR3aa: CSAASGTGGIYEQYF

d_gene: NA
v_gene: TRBV18
j_gene: TRBJ2-1
abundance: many
CDR3nt: TGTGCCAGCAGTCCCCCGTTGGTTAATGAGCAGTTCTTC
CDR3aa: CASSPPLVNEQFF

d_gene: TRBD1
v_gene: TRBV28
j_gene: TRBJ2-6
abundance: NA
CDR3nt: TGTGCCAGCAGTCCACCGGGACAGGGGGCCAACGTCCTGACTTTC
CDR3aa: CASSPPGQGANVLTF

d_gene: NA
v_gene: TRBV29-1
j_gene: TRBJ2-1
abundance: few
CDR3nt: TGCAGCGTTGAAGATGGCGCTACAGGGAGGTATGGTGAGCAGTTCTTC
CDR3aa: CSVEDGATGRYGEQFF

d_gene: TRBD2
v_gene: TRBV20-1
j_gene: TRBJ2-3
abundance: few
CDR3nt: TGCAGTGCTGGAGGGCGGGGGGCCTCAGATACGCAGTATTTT
CDR3aa: CSAGGRGASDTQYF

d_gene: NA
v_gene: TRBV20-1
j_gene: TRBJ1-1
abundance: many
CDR3nt: TGCAGTGCCGCACGAGGCAGGACCACTGAAGCTTTCTTT
CDR3aa: CSAARGRTTEAFF

d_gene: NA
v_gene: TRBV5-1
j_gene: TRBJ2-5
abundance: NA
CDR3nt: TGCGCCAGCAGCTTGGAAAGGGGAGGCCAAGAGACCCAGTACTTC
CDR3aa: CASSLERGGQETQYF

d_gene: NA
v_gene: TRBV29-1
j_gene: TRBJ2-7
abundance: NA
CDR3nt: TGCAGCGTAGAGGGGTGGGGAAGCTCCTACGAGCAGTACTTC
CDR3aa: CSVEGWGSSYEQYF

d_gene: TRBD2
v_gene: TRBV12-3/TRBV12-4
j_gene: TRBJ2-7
abundance: few
CDR3nt: TGTGCCAGCAGTTTAAGCGGGAGCGCTTCTTACGAGCAGTACTTC
CDR3aa: CASSLSGSASYEQYF

d_gene: TRBD2
v_gene: TRBV20-1
j_gene: TRBJ2-1
abundance: NA
CDR3nt: TGCAGTGCTTTCGTTAGCGGGAGGGGCAATGAGCAGTTCTTC
CDR3aa: CSAFVSGRGNEQFF